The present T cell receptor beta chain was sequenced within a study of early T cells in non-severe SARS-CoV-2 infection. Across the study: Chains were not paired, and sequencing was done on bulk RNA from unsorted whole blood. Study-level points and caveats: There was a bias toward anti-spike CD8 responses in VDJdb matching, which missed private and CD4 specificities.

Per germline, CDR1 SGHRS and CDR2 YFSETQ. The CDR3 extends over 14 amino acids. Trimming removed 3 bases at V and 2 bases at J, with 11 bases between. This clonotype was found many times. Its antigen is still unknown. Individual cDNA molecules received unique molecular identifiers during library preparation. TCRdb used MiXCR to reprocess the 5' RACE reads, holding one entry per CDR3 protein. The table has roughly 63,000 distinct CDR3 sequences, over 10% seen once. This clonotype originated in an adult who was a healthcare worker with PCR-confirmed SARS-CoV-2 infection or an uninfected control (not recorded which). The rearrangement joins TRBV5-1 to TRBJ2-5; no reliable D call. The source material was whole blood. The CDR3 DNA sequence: TGCGCCAGCAGCTACCCCGGGTCACAAGAGACCCAGTACTTC. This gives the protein CASSYPGSQETQYF.